The 8 T cell receptor beta chains below all came from one sample that was sequenced in a study of spatial heterogeneity in lung cancer. Findings and limits, study-wide: Tumors with more nonsynonymous mutations had more expanded intratumoral alpha and beta TCRs.

For these receptors, no antigen is known. Indicated time point: sample taken at primary tumor resection. TCRdb redid the calling of the 5' RACE reads with MiXCR, one entry per CDR3 protein. The profile shows tens of thousands of distinct CDR3 sequences, more than 15% of them singletons. Sequencing was performed on lung tumor tissue, taken at surgery. All receptors come from a female donor with early-stage non-small cell lung cancer.

CDR3 in amino acids: CASSWAERERETQYF. The CDR3 DNA reads TGCGCCAGCAGCTGGGCTGAGCGGGAGCGAGAGACCCAGTACTTC. The chain links TRBV5-1 to TRBJ2-5; 8 bases line up with TRBD2. Per germline, CDR1 SGHRS and CDR2 YFSETQ. Trimming at V came to 3 bases and at J to 4 bases, leaving 8 bases not matched to a gene. This CDR3 contains 15 residues.

This clonotype was counted ten times or more. This sequence joins TRBV20-1 and TRBJ2-7, with TRBD2 identical over 11 bases. V lost 6 bases to trimming and J lost 3 bases; unmatched junction nucleotides: 4. There are 13 residues in the CDR3. Germline assignment: CDR1 DFQATT and CDR2 SNEGSKA (reference sequence). The CDR3 reads CSAASGGNYEQYF. CDR3 sequence (DNA): TGCAGTGCCGCTAGCGGGGGGAACTACGAGCAGTACTTC.

This clonotype was observed many times. V usage is TRBV7-9 and J usage is TRBJ2-1; no clear D gene. The germline V gene encodes CDR1 SEHNR and CDR2 FQNEAQ (reference sequence). V was cut by 7 bases and J by 6 bases, with 19 bases left in between. The CDR3 covers 15 residues. In DNA, the CDR3 is TGTGCCAGCACCGTCCCGATCCCATCTTCCAATGAGCAGTTCTTC. This translates into CASTVPIPSSNEQFF.

This clonotype was observed at least ten times. The rearrangement joins TRBV24-1 to TRBJ2-6; 8 bases match TRBD1. The J segment lost 4 bases and the V segment lost 3 bases, leaving 4 bases of the junction unmatched. Germline CDR1 reads KGHDR; CDR2 reads SFDVKD. The CDR3 consists of 16 residues. The CDR3 DNA is TGTGCCACCAGTGATCGGACAGGGACCGGGGCCAACGTCCTGACTTTC. This encodes CATSDRTGTGANVLTF.

The chain recombines TRBV30 with TRBJ2-4; no firm D call. The germline CDR1 and CDR2 sequences are GTSNPN and SVGIG (reference sequence). V was trimmed by 0 bases and J by 4 bases, leaving 7 bases between them. The CDR3 covers 13 residues. The CDR3 loop is CAWSVPQKNIQYF. The CDR3 DNA follows: TGTGCCTGGAGTGTACCACAGAAAAACATTCAGTACTTC.

The genes are TRBV2 and TRBJ2-7; no clear D. Trimming removed 7 bases at V and 2 bases at J, with 9 bases between. This CDR3 spans 12 amino acids. Looked up from germline, CDR1 is SNHLY and CDR2 is FYNNEI. Written as DNA, the CDR3 is TGTGCCAGCATCTCCGTTACCTACGAGCAGTACTTC. Amino acid sequence: CASISVTYEQYF.

This clonotype was recorded many times. This chain joins TRBV7-9 and TRBJ2-2; 8 bases map to TRBD2. Germline V CDR1 and CDR2: SEHNR, FQNEAQ (reference sequence). The CDR3 covers 16 residues. V gave up 4 bases and J gave up 5 bases; unmatched junction bases: 9. CDR3 sequence: CASSSLGAGVTGELFF. For the CDR3, the DNA is TGTGCCAGCAGCTCACTGGGAGCGGGAGTTACCGGGGAGCTGTTTTTT.

This chain uses TRBV6-4 with TRBJ2-3; maybe TRBD2 (5 bases). The V end lost 4 bases, the J end lost 8 bases, and 13 bases lay between the germline ends. The CDR3 runs to 13 residues. In germline, CDR1 is MRHNA, CDR2 SNTAGT. CDR3 DNA sequence: TGTGCCAGCAGTGGACTCCGTGAGGGTACGCAGTATTTT. It specifies CASSGLREGTQYF.